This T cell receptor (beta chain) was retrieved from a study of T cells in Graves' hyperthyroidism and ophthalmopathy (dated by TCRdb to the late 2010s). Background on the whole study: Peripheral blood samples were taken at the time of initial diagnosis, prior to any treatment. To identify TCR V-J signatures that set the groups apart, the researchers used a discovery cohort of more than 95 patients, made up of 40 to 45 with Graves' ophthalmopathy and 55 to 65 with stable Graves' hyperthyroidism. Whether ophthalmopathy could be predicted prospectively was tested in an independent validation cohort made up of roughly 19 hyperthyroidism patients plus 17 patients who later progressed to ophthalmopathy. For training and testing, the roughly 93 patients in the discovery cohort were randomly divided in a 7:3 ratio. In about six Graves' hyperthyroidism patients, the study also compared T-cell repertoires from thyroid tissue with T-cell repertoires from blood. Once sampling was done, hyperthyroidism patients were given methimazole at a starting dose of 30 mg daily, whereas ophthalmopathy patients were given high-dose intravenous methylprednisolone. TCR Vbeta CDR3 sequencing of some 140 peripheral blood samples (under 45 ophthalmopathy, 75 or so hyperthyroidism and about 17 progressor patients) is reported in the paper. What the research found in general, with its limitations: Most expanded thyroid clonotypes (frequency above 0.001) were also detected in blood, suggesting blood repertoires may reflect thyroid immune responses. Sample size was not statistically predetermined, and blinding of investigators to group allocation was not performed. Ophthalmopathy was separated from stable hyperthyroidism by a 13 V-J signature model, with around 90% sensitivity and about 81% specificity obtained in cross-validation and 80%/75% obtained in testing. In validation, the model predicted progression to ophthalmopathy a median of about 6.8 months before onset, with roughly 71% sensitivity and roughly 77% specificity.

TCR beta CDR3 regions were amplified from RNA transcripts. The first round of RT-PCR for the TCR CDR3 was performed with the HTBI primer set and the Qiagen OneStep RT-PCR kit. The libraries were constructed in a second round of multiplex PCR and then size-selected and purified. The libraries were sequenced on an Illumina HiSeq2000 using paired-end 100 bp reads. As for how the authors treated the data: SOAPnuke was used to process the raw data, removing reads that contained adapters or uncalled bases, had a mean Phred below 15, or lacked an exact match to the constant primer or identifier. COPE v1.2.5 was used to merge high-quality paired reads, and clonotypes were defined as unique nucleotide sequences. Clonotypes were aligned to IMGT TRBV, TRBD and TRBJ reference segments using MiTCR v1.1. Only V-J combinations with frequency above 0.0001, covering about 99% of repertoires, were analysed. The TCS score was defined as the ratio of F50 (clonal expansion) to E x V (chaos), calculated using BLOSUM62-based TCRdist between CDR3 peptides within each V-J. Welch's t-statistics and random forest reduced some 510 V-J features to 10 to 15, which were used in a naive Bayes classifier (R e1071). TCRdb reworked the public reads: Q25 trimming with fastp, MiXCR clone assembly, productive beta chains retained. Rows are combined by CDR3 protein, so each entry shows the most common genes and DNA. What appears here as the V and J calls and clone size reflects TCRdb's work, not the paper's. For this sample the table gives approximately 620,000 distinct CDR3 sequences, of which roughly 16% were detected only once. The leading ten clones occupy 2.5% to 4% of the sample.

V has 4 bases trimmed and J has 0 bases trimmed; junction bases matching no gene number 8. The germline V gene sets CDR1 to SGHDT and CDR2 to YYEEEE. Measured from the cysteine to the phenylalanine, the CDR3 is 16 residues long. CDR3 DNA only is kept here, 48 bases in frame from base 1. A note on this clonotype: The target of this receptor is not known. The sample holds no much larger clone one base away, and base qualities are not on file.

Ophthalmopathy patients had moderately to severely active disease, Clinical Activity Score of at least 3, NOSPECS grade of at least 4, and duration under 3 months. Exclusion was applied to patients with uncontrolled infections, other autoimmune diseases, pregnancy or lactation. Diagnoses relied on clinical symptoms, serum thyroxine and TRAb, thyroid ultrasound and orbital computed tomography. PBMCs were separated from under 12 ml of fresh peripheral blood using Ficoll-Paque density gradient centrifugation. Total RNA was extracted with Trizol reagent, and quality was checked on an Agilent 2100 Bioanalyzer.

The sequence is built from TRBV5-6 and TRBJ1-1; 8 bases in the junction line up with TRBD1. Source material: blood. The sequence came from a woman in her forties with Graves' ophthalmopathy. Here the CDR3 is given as CASSPGQAPMNTEAFF. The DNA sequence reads TGTGCCAGCAGCCCGGGACAGGCTCCCATGAACACTGAAGCTTTCTTT.